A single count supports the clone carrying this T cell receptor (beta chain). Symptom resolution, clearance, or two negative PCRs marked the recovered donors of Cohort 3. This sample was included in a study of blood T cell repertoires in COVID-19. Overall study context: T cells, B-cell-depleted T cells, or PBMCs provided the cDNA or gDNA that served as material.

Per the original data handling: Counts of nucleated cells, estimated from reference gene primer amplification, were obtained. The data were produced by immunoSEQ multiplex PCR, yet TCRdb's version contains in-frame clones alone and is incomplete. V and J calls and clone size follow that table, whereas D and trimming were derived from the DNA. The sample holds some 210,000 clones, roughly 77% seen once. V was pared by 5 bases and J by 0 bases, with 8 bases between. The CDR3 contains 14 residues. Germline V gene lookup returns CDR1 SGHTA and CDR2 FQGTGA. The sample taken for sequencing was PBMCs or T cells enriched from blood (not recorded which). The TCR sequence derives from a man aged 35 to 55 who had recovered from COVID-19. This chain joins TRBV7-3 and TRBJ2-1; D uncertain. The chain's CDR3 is CASSQYTSYNEQFF. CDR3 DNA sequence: TGTGCCAGCAGCCAGTATACCTCCTACAATGAGCAGTTCTTC.